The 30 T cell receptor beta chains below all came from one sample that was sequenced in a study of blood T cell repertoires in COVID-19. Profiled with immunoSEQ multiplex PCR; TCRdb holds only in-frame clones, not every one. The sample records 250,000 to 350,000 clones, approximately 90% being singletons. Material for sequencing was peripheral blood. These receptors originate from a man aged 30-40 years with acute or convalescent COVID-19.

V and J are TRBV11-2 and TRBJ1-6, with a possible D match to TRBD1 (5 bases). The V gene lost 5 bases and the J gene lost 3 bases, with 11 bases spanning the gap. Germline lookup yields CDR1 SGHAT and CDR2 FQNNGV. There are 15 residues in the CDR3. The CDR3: CASSLGGLYNSPLHF. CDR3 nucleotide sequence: TGTGCCAGCAGCCTCGGGGGTCTCTATAATTCACCCCTCCACTTT.

For the CDR3, the DNA is TGTGCCAGCAGCTCCGGCCCGGGACAGGGATCACCCCTCCACTTT. This translates into CASSSGPGQGSPLHF. The rearrangement uses TRBV7-9 and TRBJ1-6; 9 bases map to TRBD1. Germline CDR1 and CDR2: SEHNR and FQNEAQ (reference sequence). V dropped 4 bases and J dropped 10; count of bases not matched to a gene: 8. The CDR3 spans 15 residues. Filled out from reference TRBV7-9 and TRBJ1-6, the complete variable domain reads DTGVSQNPRHKITKRGQNVTFRCDPISEHNRLYWYRQTLGQGPEFLTYFQNEAQLEKSRLLSDRFSAERPKGSFSTLEIQRTEQGDSAMYLCASSSGPGQGSPLHFGNGTRLTVT.

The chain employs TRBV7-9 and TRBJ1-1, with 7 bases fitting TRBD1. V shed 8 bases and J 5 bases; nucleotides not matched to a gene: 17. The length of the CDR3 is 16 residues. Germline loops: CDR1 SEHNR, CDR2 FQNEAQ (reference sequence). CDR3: CASLGGAGIWRTEAFF. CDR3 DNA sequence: TGTGCCAGCCTAGGGGGCGCCGGTATATGGAGGACTGAAGCTTTCTTT.

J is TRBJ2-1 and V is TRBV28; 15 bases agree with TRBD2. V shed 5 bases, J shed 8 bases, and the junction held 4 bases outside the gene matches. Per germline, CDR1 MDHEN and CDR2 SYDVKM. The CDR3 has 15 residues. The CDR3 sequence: CASSDGLAGGDEQFF. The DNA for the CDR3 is TGTGCCAGCAGTGATGGACTAGCGGGAGGGGATGAGCAGTTCTTC.

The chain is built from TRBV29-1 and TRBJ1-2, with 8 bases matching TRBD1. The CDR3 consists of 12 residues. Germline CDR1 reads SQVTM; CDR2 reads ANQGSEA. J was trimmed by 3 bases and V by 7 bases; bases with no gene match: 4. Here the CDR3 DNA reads TGCAGCGCCGGACAGGGCTACTATGGCTACACCTTC. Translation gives CSAGQGYYGYTF.

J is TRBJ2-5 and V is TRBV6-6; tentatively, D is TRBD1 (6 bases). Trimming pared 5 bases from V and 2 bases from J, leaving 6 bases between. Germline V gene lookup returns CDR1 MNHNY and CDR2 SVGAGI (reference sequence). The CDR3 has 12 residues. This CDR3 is CASSTGQETQYF. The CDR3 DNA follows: TGTGCCAGCAGTACAGGGCAAGAGACCCAGTACTTC.

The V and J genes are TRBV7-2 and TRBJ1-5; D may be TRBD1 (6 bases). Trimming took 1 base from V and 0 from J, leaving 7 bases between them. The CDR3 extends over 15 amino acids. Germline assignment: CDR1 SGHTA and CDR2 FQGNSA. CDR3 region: CASSLETGSNQPQHF. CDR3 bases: TGTGCCAGCAGCTTAGAGACAGGTAGCAATCAGCCCCAGCATTTT.

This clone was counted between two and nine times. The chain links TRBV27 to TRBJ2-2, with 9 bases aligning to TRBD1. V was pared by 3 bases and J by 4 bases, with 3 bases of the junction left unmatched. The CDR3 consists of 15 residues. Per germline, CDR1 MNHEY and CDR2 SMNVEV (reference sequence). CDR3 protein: CASSFRTGVTGELFF. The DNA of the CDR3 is TGTGCCAGCAGTTTTCGGACAGGGGTCACCGGGGAGCTGTTTTTT.

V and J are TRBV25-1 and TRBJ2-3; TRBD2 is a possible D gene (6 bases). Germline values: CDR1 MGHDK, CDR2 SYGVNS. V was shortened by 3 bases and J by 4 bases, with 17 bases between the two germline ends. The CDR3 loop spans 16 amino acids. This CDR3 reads CASSDTPAGQADTQYF. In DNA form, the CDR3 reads TGTGCCAGCAGTGATACCCCGGCGGGGCAGGCAGATACGCAGTATTTT. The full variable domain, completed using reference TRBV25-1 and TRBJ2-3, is EADIYQTPRYLVIGTGKKITLECSQTMGHDKMYWYQQDPGMELHLIHYSYGVNSTEKGDLSSESTVSRIRTEHFPLTLESARPSHTSQYLCASSDTPAGQADTQYFGPGTRLTVL.

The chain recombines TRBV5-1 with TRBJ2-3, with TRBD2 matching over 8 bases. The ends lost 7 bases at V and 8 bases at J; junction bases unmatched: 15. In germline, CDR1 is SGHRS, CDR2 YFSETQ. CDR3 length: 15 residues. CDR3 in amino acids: CASSGSSREGGTQYF. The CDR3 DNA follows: TGCGCCAGCTCGGGAAGCTCTCGGGAGGGAGGTACGCAGTATTTT.

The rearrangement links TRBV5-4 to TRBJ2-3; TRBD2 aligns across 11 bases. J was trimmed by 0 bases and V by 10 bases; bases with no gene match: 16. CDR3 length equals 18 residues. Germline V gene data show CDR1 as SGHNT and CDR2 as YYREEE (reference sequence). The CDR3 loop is CAFGPSGRPLTSTDTQYF. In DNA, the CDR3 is TGTGCCTTCGGGCCTAGCGGGAGGCCCTTAACTAGCACAGATACGCAGTATTTT. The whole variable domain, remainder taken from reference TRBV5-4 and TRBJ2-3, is ETGVTQSPTHLIKTRGQQVTLRCSSQSGHNTVSWYQQALGQGPQFIFQYYREEENGRGNFPPRFSGLQFPNYSSELNVNALELDDSALYLCAFGPSGRPLTSTDTQYFGPGTRLTVL.

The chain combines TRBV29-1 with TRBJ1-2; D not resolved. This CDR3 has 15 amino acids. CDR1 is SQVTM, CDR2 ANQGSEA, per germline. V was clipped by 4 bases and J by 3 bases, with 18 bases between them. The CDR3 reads CSVVSDTLGYYGYTF. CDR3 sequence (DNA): TGCAGCGTTGTAAGTGACACCCTTGGGTACTATGGCTACACCTTC.

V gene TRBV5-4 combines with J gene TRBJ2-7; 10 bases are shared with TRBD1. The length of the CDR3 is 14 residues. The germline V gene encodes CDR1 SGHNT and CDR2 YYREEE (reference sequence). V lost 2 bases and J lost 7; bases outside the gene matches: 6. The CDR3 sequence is CASSFGTGAGEQYF. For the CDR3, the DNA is TGTGCCAGCAGCTTTGGGACAGGGGCGGGGGAGCAGTACTTC.

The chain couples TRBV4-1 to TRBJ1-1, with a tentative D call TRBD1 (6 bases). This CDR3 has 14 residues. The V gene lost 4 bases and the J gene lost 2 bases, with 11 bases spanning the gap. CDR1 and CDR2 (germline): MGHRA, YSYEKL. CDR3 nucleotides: TGCGCCAGCAGCCTTGGACAGTTTAACACTGAAGCTTTCTTT. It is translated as CASSLGQFNTEAFF.

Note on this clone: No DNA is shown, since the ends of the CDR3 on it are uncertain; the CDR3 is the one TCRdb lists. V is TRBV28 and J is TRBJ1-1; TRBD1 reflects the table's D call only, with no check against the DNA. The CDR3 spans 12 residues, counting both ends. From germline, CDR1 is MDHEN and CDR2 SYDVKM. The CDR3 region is CASSFLAAEAFF.

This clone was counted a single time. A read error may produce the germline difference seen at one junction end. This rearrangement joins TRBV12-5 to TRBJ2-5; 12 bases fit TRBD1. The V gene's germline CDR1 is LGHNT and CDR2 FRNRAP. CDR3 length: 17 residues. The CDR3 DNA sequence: TGTGCTTGTGGTTTGTGGGGGGACAGGGGGCGTCGGGAGACCCAGTACTTC. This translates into CACGLWGDRGRRETQYF.

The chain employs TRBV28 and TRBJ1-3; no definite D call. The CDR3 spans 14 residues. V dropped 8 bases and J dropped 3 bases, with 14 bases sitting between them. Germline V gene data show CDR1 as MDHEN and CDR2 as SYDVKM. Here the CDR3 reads CASSRRRGGNTIYF. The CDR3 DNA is TGTGCCAGCTCCCGGAGGCGAGGTGGAAACACCATATATTTT.

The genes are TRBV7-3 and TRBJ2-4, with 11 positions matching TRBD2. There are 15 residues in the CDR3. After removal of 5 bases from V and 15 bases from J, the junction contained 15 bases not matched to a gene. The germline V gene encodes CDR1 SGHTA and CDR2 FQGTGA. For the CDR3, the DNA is TGTGCCAGCAGCCGCTCTTCCGTAGCGGGGGGGTTTCTGTACTTC. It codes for CASSRSSVAGGFLYF.

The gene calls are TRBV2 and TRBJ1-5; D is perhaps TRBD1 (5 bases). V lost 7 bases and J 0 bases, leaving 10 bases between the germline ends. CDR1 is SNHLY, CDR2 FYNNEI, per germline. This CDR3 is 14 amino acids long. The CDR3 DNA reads TGTGCCAGCAATGCGGGGACTAGCAATCAGCCCCAGCATTTT. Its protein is CASNAGTSNQPQHF.

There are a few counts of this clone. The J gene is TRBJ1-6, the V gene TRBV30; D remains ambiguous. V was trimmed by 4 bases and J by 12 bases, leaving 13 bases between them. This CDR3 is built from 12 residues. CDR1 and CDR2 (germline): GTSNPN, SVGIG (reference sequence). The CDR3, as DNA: TGTGCCTGGACCCCGGGCGGGGAACCCCTCCACTTT. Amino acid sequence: CAWTPGGEPLHF. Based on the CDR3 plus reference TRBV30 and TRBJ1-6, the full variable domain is SQTIHQWPATLVQPVGSPLSLECTVEGTSNPNLYWYRQAAGRGLQLLFYSVGIGQISSEVPQNLSASRPQDRQFILSSKKLLLSDSGFYLCAWTPGGEPLHFGNGTRLTVT.

For the CDR3, the DNA is TGTGCCAGCAGGTCCCGAGGACAGTACAATGAGCAGTTCTTC. This codes for CASRSRGQYNEQFF. The chain is built from TRBV2 and TRBJ2-1; perhaps TRBD1 as D (6 bases). Between the trimmed V and J ends, which lost 6 bases and 4 bases, there was a span of 13 bases. The CDR3 is 14 residues long. CDR1 and CDR2 from the germline V gene are SNHLY and FYNNEI. Full variable domain (missing parts from reference TRBV2 and TRBJ2-1): EPEVTQTPSHQVTQMGQEVILRCVPISNHLYFYWYRQILGQKVEFLVSFYNNEISEKSEIFDDQFSVERPDGSNFTLKIRSTKLEDSAMYFCASRSRGQYNEQFFGPGTRLTVL.

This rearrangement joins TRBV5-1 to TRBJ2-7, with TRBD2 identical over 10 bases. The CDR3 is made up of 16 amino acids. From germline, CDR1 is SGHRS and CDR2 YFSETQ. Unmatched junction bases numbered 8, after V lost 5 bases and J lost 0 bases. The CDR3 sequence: CASRSQLAGSSYEQYF. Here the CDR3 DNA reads TGCGCCAGCAGAAGCCAACTAGCGGGGTCCTCCTACGAGCAGTACTTC.

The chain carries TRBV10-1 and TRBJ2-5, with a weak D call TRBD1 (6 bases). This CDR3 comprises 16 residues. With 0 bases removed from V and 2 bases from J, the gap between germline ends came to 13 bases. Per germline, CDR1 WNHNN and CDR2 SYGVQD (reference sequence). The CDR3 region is CASSESGTGTQETQYF. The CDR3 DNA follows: TGCGCCAGCAGTGAGTCTGGGACCGGGACACAAGAGACCCAGTACTTC.

The CDR3 protein is CSVVPFDLGVGTQYF. CDR3 nucleotides: TGCAGCGTTGTTCCCTTCGACTTAGGGGTGGGGACCCAGTACTTC. This chain connects TRBV29-1 to TRBJ2-5; D might be TRBD1 (5 bases). Trimming removed 4 bases at V and 7 bases at J, with 22 bases between. Germline CDR1 reads SQVTM; CDR2 reads ANQGSEA. The CDR3 has 15 residues.

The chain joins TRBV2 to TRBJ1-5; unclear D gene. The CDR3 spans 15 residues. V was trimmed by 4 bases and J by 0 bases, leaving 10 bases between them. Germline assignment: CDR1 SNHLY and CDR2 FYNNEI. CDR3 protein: CASSGGVYSNQPQHF. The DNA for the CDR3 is TGTGCCAGCAGTGGAGGCGTGTATAGCAATCAGCCCCAGCATTTT. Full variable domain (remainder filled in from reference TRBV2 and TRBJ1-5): EPEVTQTPSHQVTQMGQEVILRCVPISNHLYFYWYRQILGQKVEFLVSFYNNEISEKSEIFDDQFSVERPDGSNFTLKIRSTKLEDSAMYFCASSGGVYSNQPQHFGDGTRLSIL.

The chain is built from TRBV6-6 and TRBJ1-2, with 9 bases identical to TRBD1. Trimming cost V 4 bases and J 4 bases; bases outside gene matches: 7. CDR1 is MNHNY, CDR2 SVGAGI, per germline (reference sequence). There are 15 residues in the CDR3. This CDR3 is CASSSEQGALYGYTF. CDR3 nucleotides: TGTGCCAGCAGTTCAGAACAGGGGGCCCTCTATGGCTACACCTTC.

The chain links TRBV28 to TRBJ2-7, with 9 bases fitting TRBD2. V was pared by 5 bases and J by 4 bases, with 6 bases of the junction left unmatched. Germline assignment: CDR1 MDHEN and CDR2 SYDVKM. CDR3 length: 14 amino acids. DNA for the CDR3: TGTGCCAGCAGTCAGGCGGGAGGGATATACGAGCAGTACTTC. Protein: CASSQAGGIYEQYF.

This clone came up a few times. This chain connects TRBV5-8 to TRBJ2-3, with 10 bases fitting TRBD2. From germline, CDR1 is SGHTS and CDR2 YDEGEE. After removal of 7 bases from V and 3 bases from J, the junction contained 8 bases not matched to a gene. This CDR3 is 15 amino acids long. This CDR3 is CASGAGGHLTDTQYF. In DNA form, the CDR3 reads TGTGCCAGCGGAGCGGGGGGGCATCTAACAGATACGCAGTATTTT.

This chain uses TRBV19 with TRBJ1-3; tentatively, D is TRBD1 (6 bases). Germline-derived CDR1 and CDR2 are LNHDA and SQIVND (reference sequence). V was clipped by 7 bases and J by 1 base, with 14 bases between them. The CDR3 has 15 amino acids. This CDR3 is CASTIGGASGNTIYF. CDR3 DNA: TGTGCCAGTACCATTGGGGGCGCGTCTGGAAACACCATATATTTT.

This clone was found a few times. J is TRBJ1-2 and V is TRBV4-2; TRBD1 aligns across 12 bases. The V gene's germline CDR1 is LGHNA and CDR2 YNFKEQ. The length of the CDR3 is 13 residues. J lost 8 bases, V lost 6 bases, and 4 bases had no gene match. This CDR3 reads CASRWDRGRGYTF. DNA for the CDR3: TGTGCCAGCAGATGGGACAGGGGGCGAGGCTACACCTTC.